The rows below give T cell receptor beta chains drawn from one sample of a study of identical twins. Using its own MiXCR run on the 5' RACE reads, TCRdb lists one record per CDR3 protein. The table has approximately 500,000 distinct CDR3 sequences, less than 25% seen once. A further study also used this sample, focusing on T cells expressing NK-cell markers.

The sequenced sample consisted of CD4+ T cells sorted from blood. The origin of the receptors is a woman aged 18-29 years in good health. CDR3s include the opening cysteine and the closing phenylalanine or tryptophan. The D gene is left open where the match is weak. Not all rows give a size; the values are once, few, many and, for expanded clones, a class.

>TRBV5-1|.|TRBJ2-3|.
TGCGCCAGCAGCTTGGCCTCCCCGGGGCCAGATACGCAGTATTTT
CASSLASPGPDTQYF
>TRBV6-1|few|TRBJ1-5|TRBD1
TGTGCCAGCAGTAAGACAGGGGGCCAGCCCCAGCATTTT
CASSKTGGQPQHF
>TRBV9|few|TRBJ2-7|.
TGTGCCAGCAGCGTAGCTCCGACAGGTACAGGCGAGCAGTACTTC
CASSVAPTGTGEQYF
>TRBV20-1|.|TRBJ2-5|TRBD2
TGCAGTGCTGGGCGGGGGGGAGAGACCCAGTACTTC
CSAGRGGETQYF
>TRBV12-3/TRBV12-4|.|TRBJ2-1|TRBD2
TGTGCCAGCAGTTTGCGGCTAGCGGGGGGAGTTGAGCAGTTCTTC
CASSLRLAGGVEQFF
>TRBV20-1|few|TRBJ2-2|TRBD2
TGCAGTGCTTGGACTAGCGGGAGTGGGGAGCTGTTTTTT
CSAWTSGSGELFF
>TRBV4-1|few|TRBJ2-3|.
TGCGCCAGCAGCCAAGGAACGGCGTCGAGCACAGATACGCAGTATTTT
CASSQGTASSTDTQYF
>TRBV5-5|.|TRBJ1-1|.
TGTGCCAGCAGCTTGGGGGAGGGTCACATGAACACTGAAGCTTTCTTT
CASSLGEGHMNTEAFF
>TRBV11-2|few|TRBJ1-1|.
TGTGCCAGCAAAGAAACTCACGTTTGGGGGACTGAAGCTTTCTTT
CASKETHVWGTEAFF
>TRBV7-8|few|TRBJ2-2|.
TGTGCCAGCAGCTTAATTCGGGGGAGAATCGGGGAGCTGTTTTTT
CASSLIRGRIGELFF
>TRBV6-5|few|TRBJ2-7|.
.
CASILGTSLYEQYF
>TRBV5-6|.|TRBJ1-2|TRBD1
TGTGCCAGCAGCGTCAGGACAGGGATTCTTGGCTACACCTTC
CASSVRTGILGYTF
>TRBV14|few|TRBJ2-1|TRBD1
TGTGCCAGCAGCCTCGATGGGACAGGGGGGAATGAGCAGTTCTTC
CASSLDGTGGNEQFF
>TRBV9|.|TRBJ2-7|TRBD2
TGTGCCAGCAGCCGAGGGACTAGCGGGACCACAATCTCCTACGAGCAGTACTTC
CASSRGTSGTTISYEQYF
>TRBV12-3/TRBV12-4|.|TRBJ2-6|TRBD1
TGTGCCAGCAGGAGGGACAGCTCTGGGGCCAACGTCCTGACTTTC
CASRRDSSGANVLTF
>TRBV10-2|.|TRBJ2-4|TRBD2
TGCGCCAGCAAGGGAAGCGGGAGGTACATTCAGTACTTC
CASKGSGRYIQYF
>TRBV5-5|.|TRBJ1-4|TRBD1
TGTGCCAGCAACAAAGCAGGGGGGTATGAAAAACTGTTTTTT
CASNKAGGYEKLFF
>TRBV11-2|few|TRBJ1-3|.
TGTGCCAGCAGCTTGGCGGGGCTCGGAAACACCATATATTTT
CASSLAGLGNTIYF
>TRBV5-1|.|TRBJ2-1|.
TGCGCCAGCAGCCCCTCGGGGCCTCCTTACGATGAGCAGTTCTTC
CASSPSGPPYDEQFF
>TRBV20-1|few|TRBJ2-7|.
TGCAGTGCTAGAGGGGGGTATGGCGGGGTCTACGAGCAGTACTTC
CSARGGYGGVYEQYF
>TRBV20-1|.|TRBJ2-1|TRBD1
TGCAGTGCTAGTCGCGGACAGGGAGATTACAATGAGCAGTTCTTC
CSASRGQGDYNEQFF
>TRBV5-6|few|TRBJ2-2|.
TGTGCCAGCAGCTCGTACCAGCGAAACACCGGGGAGCTGTTTTTT
CASSSYQRNTGELFF
>TRBV7-9|few|TRBJ2-4|.
TGTGCCAGCAGCCAGGACAGGGAGGGGAACATTCAGTACTTC
CASSQDREGNIQYF
>TRBV5-1|.|TRBJ2-6|TRBD2
TGCGCCAGCAGCGTGGGACTAGCGGGGGGAACTGGGGCCAACGTCCTGACTTTC
CASSVGLAGGTGANVLTF
>TRBV20-1|.|TRBJ2-1|.
TGCAGTGCTAGAGCAAAATTGGGGATACGGTACAATGAGCAGTTCTTC
CSARAKLGIRYNEQFF
>TRBV6-1|.|TRBJ2-1|.
TGTGCCACCTTCACAGGGAAGTCAACATACAATGAGCAGTTCTTC
CATFTGKSTYNEQFF
>TRBV6-1|.|TRBJ2-5|.
TGTGCCAGCAGCCGGCGGGGTACGAGACGAGAGACCCAGTACTTC
CASSRRGTRRETQYF
>TRBV30|.|TRBJ2-1|.
TGTGCCTGGAGTGTGGACTTCCATGAGCAGTTCTTC
CAWSVDFHEQFF
>TRBV5-5|.|TRBJ2-5|TRBD1
TGTGCCAGCAGCCGTTACGGACAGGGACAAGAGACCCAGTACTTC
CASSRYGQGQETQYF
>TRBV29-1|.|TRBJ1-1|TRBD1
TGCAGCGTTGCCCGTCTACAGGGGGCGAACACTGAAGCTTTCTTT
CSVARLQGANTEAFF
>TRBV5-1|.|TRBJ2-7|TRBD2
TGCGCCAGCAGTTATAGCGGGAGAGACTACGAGCAGTACTTC
CASSYSGRDYEQYF
>TRBV20-1|.|TRBJ2-5|TRBD2
TGCAGTGGGCTAACTAGCGGGGGAGAGACCCAGTACTTC
CSGLTSGGETQYF
>TRBV29-1|few|TRBJ2-5|.
TGCAGCGTTCTTTCCGGGGGCGTAGGAGAGACCCAGTACTTC
CSVLSGGVGETQYF
>TRBV20-1|.|TRBJ2-4|TRBD1
TGCAGTGCCACAGGGGGCAGAACGGACATTCAGTACTTC
CSATGGRTDIQYF
>TRBV25-1|few|TRBJ1-2|.
TGTGCCAGCAGTGAATCGGGGGATAAGAACTATGGCTACACCTTC
CASSESGDKNYGYTF
>TRBV6-5|few|TRBJ2-7|.
TGTGCCAGCAGGTACAGGGAGATCTACGAGCAGTACTTC
CASRYREIYEQYF
>TRBV4-3|.|TRBJ2-1|.
TGCGCCAGCAGCCAAGTACCAGACTACAATGAGCAGTTCTTC
CASSQVPDYNEQFF
>TRBV27|.|TRBJ2-5|.
TGTGCCAGCAGACCCGACCGGTTGGGGGGCCAGGAGACCCAGTACTTC
CASRPDRLGGQETQYF
>TRBV4-3|few|TRBJ2-2|.
TGCGCCAGCAGCCAACAGCCTCGGAACACCGGGGAGCTGTTTTTT
CASSQQPRNTGELFF
>TRBV5-1|few|TRBJ2-3|.
TGCGCCAGCAGAGGAATCGGGACCTTCACAGATACGCAGTATTTT
CASRGIGTFTDTQYF
>TRBV20-1|.|TRBJ2-5|.
TGCAGTGCTAGAAATGCTAGCGTCCAAGAGACCCAGTACTTC
CSARNASVQETQYF
>TRBV30|.|TRBJ2-2|TRBD2
TGTGCCTGGAGTACGGGAATGGGACTAGCGGGAAGTTATACCGGGGAGCTGTTTTTT
CAWSTGMGLAGSYTGELFF
>TRBV13|few|TRBJ1-2|TRBD1
TGTGCCAGCAGCTTGTGGCAGGGGGATGGCTACACCTTC
CASSLWQGDGYTF
>TRBV12-3/TRBV12-4|.|TRBJ2-1|.
TGTGCCAGCAGTTTCCAGGCGATCGAGCAGTTCTTC
CASSFQAIEQFF
>TRBV18|.|TRBJ2-5|TRBD1
TGTGCCAGCTCACCAAGGACAGGGGAGCAGGAGACCCAGTACTTC
CASSPRTGEQETQYF
>TRBV20-1|.|TRBJ2-1|TRBD2
TGCAGTGCCAGGGCGGGGGGGGTCTACAATGAGCAGTTCTTC
CSARAGGVYNEQFF
>TRBV20-1|.|TRBJ1-1|.
TGCAGTGCTACCCCCCGGGAGAGAGCTTTCTTT
CSATPRERAFF
>TRBV11-2|.|TRBJ2-1|.
TGTGCCAGCAGCTTAGAGGGGGTTGGTAAAAATGAGCAGTTCTTC
CASSLEGVGKNEQFF
>TRBV20-1|.|TRBJ2-4|TRBD2
TGCATAGTAGCGGGAGGGGACAACATTCAGTACTTC
CIVAGGDNIQYF
>TRBV20-1|.|TRBJ1-1|.
TGCAGTGCTAGAGATGGTAGCTTTAACACTGAAGCTTTCTTT
CSARDGSFNTEAFF
>TRBV6-1|.|TRBJ1-6|.
TGTGCCATCCTAAACCCTCTCAGTTCCCTCCACTTT
CAILNPLSSLHF
>TRBV13|.|TRBJ1-1|.
TGTGCCAGCAGCTTAAGAAAGACAGGCAAGGGGACTGAAGCTTTCTTT
CASSLRKTGKGTEAFF
>TRBV12-5|few|TRBJ2-7|TRBD2
TGTGCTAGTGGCCGATTAAGACTAGCGGGAGACACCTACGAGCAGTACTTC
CASGRLRLAGDTYEQYF
>TRBV2|once|TRBJ2-4|TRBD1
TGTGCCAGCAGGACACAGGGGGCAGGGAACATTCAGTACTTC
CASRTQGAGNIQYF
>TRBV21-1|few|TRBJ2-1|.
TGTGCCAGCGATAAAGATTTGAGCGGCTCCTACAATGAGCAGTTCTTC
CASDKDLSGSYNEQFF
>TRBV4-3|few|TRBJ2-3|TRBD2
TGCGCCAGCAGCCAGAGTAGCGGGAGGGCCTGGTGGACAGATACGCAGTATTTT
CASSQSSGRAWWTDTQYF
>TRBV2|.|TRBJ2-3|.
TGTGCCAGCAGTGCGCAGGGAGGTCCCACAGATACGCAGTATTTT
CASSAQGGPTDTQYF
>TRBV7-9|few|TRBJ2-7|TRBD2
TGTGCCAGCAGCCTCTTGGTAGGGAGGGCCTACGAGCAGTACTTC
CASSLLVGRAYEQYF
>TRBV24-1|few|TRBJ2-1|.
TGTGCCGCAGCAGGCGGCTCCTACAATGAGCAGTTCTTC
CAAAGGSYNEQFF
>TRBV4-2|.|TRBJ1-1|TRBD1
TGTGCCAGCAGCTGGGGACAGGGTCTATCTGAAGCTTTCTTT
CASSWGQGLSEAFF